This entry features one T cell receptor (beta chain) sequence. Its target is not known. The data are from a study of T cell responses to AZD1222 COVID-19 vaccine. Study background: It was second doses at about 4 or about 12 weeks that were pooled. Notes on the study in general: Receipt of two AZD1222 doses was followed by a rise in Spike-specific TCR breadth and depth. Across spike, vaccine-associated CD4 TCRs were found, dominant at 160-218 and 743-854. Baseline serostatus was positive in only six or seven AZD1222 recipients.

Germline V gene lookup returns CDR1 SGHTA and CDR2 FQGNSA. CDR3 length equals 15 residues. V lost 5 bases and J lost 2, with 13 bases in between. Using immunoSEQ multiplex PCR, the repertoire was profiled, and TCRdb retains in-frame clones only, with some absent. The data show 140,000 to 150,000 clones, with 80% to 90% seen just once and 5.1% held by the top ten. This specimen was peripheral blood, taken on day 0 of AZD1222 vaccination. This receptor was taken from an adult in good health. This sequence joins TRBV7-2 and TRBJ2-1; D ambiguous. CDR3 loop: CASSTKNSPYNEQFF. The CDR3, as DNA: TGTGCCAGCAGCACCAAAAACTCACCCTACAATGAGCAGTTCTTC.